This TCR beta chain comes out of a study of blood T cell repertoires in COVID-19. Study summary: The origin of the acute and convalescent COVID-19 samples was the United States, Italy and Spain. Sources were T cells, B-cell-depleted T cells, or PBMCs; the material itself was cDNA or gDNA.

The CDR3 loop spans 14 amino acids. Trimming at V came to 2 bases and at J to 6 bases, leaving 6 bases not matched to a gene. CDR1 and CDR2 from the germline V gene are MDHEN and SYDVKM. The assay was immunoSEQ multiplex PCR, and TCRdb's table has in-frame clones only and misses some. The sample contains some 70,000 clones, around 83% of which appear only once. This chain uses TRBV28 with TRBJ1-1; 7 bases are a match to TRBD1. The source material was peripheral blood. This clonotype was obtained from a man aged 45-60 years with active COVID-19. The CDR3 region is CASSLIDRASEAFF. Here the CDR3 DNA reads TGTGCCAGCAGTTTAATTGACAGGGCCTCTGAAGCTTTCTTT.